This T cell receptor beta chain is drawn from a study of blood T cell repertoires in COVID-19. Study at large: The origin of the acute and convalescent COVID-19 samples was the United States, Italy and Spain. T cells, B-cell-depleted T cells, or PBMCs provided the cDNA or gDNA that served as material.

The Seattle patients joined while their infection was active and were tracked longitudinally afterward. Assay: immunoSEQ multiplex PCR; the TCRdb copy retains only in-frame clones and omits some. The sample includes roughly 350,000 clones, about 90% of them seen just once. The trim removed 5 bases at V and 3 bases at J, leaving 6 bases unmatched. Germline V lookup: CDR1 SGHTA, CDR2 FQGNSA. The CDR3 length is 15 residues. Specimen: peripheral blood. This clonotype originated in a woman in her 70s with COVID-19, enrolled during active disease. The chain uses TRBV7-2 and TRBJ2-4, with 8 bases identical to TRBD2. The CDR3 nucleotides are TGTGCCAGCAGCGGGACTAGAATCGGCAAAAACATTCAGTACTTC. Translated, it gives CASSGTRIGKNIQYF.